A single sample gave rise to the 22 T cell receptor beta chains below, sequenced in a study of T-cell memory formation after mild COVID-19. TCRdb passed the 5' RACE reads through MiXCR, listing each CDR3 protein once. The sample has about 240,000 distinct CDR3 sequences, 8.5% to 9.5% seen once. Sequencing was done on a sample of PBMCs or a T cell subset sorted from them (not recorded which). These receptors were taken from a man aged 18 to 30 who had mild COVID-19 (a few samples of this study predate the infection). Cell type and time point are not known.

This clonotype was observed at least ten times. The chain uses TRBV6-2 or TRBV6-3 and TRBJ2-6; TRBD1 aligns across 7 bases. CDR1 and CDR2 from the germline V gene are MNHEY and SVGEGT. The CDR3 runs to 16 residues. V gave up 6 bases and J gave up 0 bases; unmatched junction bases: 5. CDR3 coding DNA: TGTGCCAGCAGCTGGGACAGAAGCTCTGGGGCCAACGTCCTGACTTTC. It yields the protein CASSWDRSSGANVLTF.

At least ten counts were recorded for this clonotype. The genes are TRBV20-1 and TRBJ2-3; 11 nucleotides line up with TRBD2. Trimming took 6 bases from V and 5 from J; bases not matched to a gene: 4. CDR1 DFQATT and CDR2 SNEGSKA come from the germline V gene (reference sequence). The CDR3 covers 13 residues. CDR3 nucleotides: TGCAGTGCCCCTAGCGGGGGGAAAGATACGCAGTATTTT. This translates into CSAPSGGKDTQYF.

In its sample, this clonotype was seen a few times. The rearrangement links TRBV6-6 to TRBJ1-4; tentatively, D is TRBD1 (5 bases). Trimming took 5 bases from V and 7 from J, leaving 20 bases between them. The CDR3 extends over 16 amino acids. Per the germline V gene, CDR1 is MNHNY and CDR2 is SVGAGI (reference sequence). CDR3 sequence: CASSPSGRGRVEKLFF. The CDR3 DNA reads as TGTGCCAGCAGTCCTTCCGGAAGGGGTAGGGTTGAAAAACTGTTTTTT.

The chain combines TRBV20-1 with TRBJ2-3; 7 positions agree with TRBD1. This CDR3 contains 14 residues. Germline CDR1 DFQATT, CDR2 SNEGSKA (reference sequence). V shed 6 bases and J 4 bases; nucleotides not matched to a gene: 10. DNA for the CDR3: TGCAGTGCAGAACAGGGGATCGGCGCAGATACGCAGTATTTT. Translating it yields CSAEQGIGADTQYF.

CDR3: CATQINRGRETQYF. DNA for the CDR3: TGCGCCACCCAGATAAATCGGGGCCGAGAGACCCAGTACTTC. This sequence joins TRBV5-1 and TRBJ2-5, with D perhaps matching TRBD1 or TRBD2 (5 bases each). V was trimmed by 9 bases and J by 4 bases, leaving 19 bases between them. Germline-derived CDR1 and CDR2 are SGHRS and YFSETQ. The CDR3 runs 14 residues.

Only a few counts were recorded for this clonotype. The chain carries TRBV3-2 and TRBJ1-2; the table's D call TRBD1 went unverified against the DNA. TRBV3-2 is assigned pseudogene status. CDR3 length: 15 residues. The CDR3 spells CASSQESGQHYGYTF. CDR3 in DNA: TGTGCCAGCAGCCAAGAGTCGGGACAGCACTATGGCTACACCTTC.

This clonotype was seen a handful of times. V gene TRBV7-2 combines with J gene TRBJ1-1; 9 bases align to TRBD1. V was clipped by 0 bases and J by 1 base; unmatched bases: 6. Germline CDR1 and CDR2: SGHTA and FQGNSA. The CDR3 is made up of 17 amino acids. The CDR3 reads CASSLATTGGSNTEAFF. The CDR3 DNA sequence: TGTGCCAGCAGCTTAGCCACCACAGGGGGCTCGAACACTGAAGCTTTCTTT. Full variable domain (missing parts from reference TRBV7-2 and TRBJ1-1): GAGVSQSPSNKVTEKGKDVELRCDPISGHTALYWYRQSLGQGLEFLIYFQGNSAPDKSGLPSDRFSAERTGGSVSTLTIQRTQQEDSAVYLCASSLATTGGSNTEAFFGQGTRLTVV.

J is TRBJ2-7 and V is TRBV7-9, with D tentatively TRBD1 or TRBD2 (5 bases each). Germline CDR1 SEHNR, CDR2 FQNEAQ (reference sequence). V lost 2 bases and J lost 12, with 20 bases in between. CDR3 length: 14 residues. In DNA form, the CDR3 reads TGTGCCAGCAGCTTATGGGACGGGCGGTCCTCTGCGTACGTC. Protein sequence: CASSLWDGRSSAYV.

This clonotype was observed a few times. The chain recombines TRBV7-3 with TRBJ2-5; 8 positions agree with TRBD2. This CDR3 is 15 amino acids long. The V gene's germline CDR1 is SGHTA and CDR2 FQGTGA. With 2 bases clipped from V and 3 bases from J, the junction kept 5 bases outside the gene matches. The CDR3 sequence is CASSLDGGDKETQYF. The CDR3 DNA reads TGTGCCAGCAGCTTAGACGGGGGGGATAAAGAGACCCAGTACTTC.

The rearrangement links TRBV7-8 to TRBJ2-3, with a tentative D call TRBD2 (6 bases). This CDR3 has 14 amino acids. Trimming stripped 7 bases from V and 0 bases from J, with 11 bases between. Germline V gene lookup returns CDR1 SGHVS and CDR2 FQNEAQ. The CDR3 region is CASNLARSTDTQYF. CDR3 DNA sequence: TGTGCCAGCAACCTAGCGCGGAGCACAGATACGCAGTATTTT. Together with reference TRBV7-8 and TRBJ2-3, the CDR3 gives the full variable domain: GAGVSQSPRYKVAKRGQDVALRCDPISGHVSLFWYQQALGQGPEFLTYFQNEAQLDKSGLPSDRFFAERPEGSVSTLKIQRTQQEDSAVYLCASNLARSTDTQYFGPGTRLTVL.

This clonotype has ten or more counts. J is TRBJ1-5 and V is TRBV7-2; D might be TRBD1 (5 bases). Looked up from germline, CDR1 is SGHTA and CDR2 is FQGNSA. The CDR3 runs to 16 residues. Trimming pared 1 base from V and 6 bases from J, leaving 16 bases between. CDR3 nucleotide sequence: TGTGCCAGCAGCTTAGGGGCAGGGCTGGGCGGTCAGCCCCAGCATTTT. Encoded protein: CASSLGAGLGGQPQHF.

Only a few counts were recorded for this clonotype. The DNA of the CDR3 is TGTGCCACCAGCAACCGGGACAGGGTTAGGAATACGCAGTATTTT. This translates into CATSNRDRVRNTQYF. This rearrangement joins TRBV15 to TRBJ2-3; TRBD1 matches 9 bases. The trim removed 4 bases at V and 7 bases at J, leaving 9 bases unmatched. Germline-derived CDR1 and CDR2 are LNHNV and YYDKDF (reference sequence). The CDR3 sequence is 15 residues long.

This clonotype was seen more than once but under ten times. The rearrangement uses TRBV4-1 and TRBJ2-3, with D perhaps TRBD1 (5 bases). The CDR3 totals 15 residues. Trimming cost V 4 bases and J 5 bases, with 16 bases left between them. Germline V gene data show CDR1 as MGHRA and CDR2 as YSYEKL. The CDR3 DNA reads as TGCGCCAGCAGCCCCATCCAGGGCCCCGAAGATACGCAGTATTTT. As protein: CASSPIQGPEDTQYF.

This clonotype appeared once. The CDR3 loop is CASRTLAGGPDTQYF. CDR3 nucleotides: TGTGCCAGCAGGACCCTAGCGGGGGGTCCAGATACGCAGTATTTT. V gene TRBV6-1 combines with J gene TRBJ2-3; 11 nucleotides match TRBD2. Germline V gives CDR1 MNHNS, CDR2 SASEGT. The length of the CDR3 is 15 residues. The trim removed 6 bases at V and 4 bases at J, leaving 6 bases unmatched.

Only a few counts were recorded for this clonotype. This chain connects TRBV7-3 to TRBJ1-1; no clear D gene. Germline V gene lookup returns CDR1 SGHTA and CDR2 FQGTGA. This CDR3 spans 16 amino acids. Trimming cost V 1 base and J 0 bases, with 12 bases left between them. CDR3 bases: TGTGCCAGCAGCTTAAATAGCGGCGGGTTGAACACTGAAGCTTTCTTT. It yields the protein CASSLNSGGLNTEAFF.

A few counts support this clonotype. The CDR3 region has the DNA TGTGCCAGCGGACTAGATACGCAGTATTTT. Translation: CASGLDTQYF. The J gene is TRBJ2-3, the V gene TRBV2, with D possibly being TRBD2 (5 bases). The CDR3 has 10 amino acids. Germline values: CDR1 SNHLY, CDR2 FYNNEI. V was cut by 8 bases and J by 5 bases, with 5 bases left in between.

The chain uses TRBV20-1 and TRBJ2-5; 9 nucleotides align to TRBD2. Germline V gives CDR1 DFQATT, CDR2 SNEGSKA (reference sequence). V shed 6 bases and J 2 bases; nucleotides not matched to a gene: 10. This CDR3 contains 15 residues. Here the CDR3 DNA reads TGCAGTGCGAGAAGACCTAGCGGGGTACAAGAGACCCAGTACTTC. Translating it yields CSARRPSGVQETQYF.

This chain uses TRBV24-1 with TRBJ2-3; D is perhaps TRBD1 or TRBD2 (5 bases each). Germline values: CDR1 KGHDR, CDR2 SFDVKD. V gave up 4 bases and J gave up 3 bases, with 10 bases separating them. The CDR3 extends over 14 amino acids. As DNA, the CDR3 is TGTGCCACCAGTGACCCGGGGACGACAGATACGCAGTATTTT. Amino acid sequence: CATSDPGTTDTQYF.

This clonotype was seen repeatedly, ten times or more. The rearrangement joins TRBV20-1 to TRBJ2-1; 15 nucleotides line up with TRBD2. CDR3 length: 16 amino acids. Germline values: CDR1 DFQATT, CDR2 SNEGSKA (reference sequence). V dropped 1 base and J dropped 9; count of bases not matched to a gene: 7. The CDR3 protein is CSARVGLAGGYGEQFF. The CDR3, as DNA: TGCAGTGCTAGAGTAGGACTAGCGGGGGGGTATGGTGAGCAGTTCTTC.

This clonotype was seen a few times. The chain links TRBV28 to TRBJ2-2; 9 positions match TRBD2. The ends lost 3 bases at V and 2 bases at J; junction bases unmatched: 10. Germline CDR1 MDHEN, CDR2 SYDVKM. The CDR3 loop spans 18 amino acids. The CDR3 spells CASSLWVAGESNTGELFF. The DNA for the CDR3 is TGTGCCAGCAGTTTGTGGGTAGCGGGGGAATCTAACACCGGGGAGCTGTTTTTT. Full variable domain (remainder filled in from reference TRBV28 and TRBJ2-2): DVKVTQSSRYLVKRTGEKVFLECVQDMDHENMFWYRQDPGLGLRLIYFSYDVKMKEKGDIPEGYSVSREKKERFSLILESASTNQTSMYLCASSLWVAGESNTGELFFGEGSRLTVL.

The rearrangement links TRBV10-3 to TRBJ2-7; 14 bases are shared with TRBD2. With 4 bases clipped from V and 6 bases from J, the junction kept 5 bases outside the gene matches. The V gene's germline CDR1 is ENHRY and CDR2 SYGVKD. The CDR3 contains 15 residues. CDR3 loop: CAISVGGLAGAEQYV. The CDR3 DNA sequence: TGTGCCATCAGTGTGGGGGGACTAGCGGGGGCCGAGCAGTACGTC.

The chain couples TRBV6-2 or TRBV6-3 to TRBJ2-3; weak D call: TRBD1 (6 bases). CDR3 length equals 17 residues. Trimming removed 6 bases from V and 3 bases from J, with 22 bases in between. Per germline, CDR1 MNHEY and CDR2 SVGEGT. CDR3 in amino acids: CASSTGPPRGKTDTQYF. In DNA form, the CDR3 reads TGTGCCAGCAGCACTGGACCACCTAGGGGGAAGACAGATACGCAGTATTTT.